What follows are 28 T cell receptor beta chains derived from one specimen sequenced in a study of T cells in Graves' hyperthyroidism and ophthalmopathy. RNA transcripts provided the source from which TCR beta CDR3 regions were amplified. TCR CDR3 underwent first-round RT-PCR with the HTBI primer set. TCRdb independently ran MiXCR on the multiplex PCR reads; one entry per CDR3 protein. The sample lists 530,000 or so distinct CDR3 sequences, 46% seen once, with more than 7% in the top ten. Sequenced material: peripheral blood or thyroid tissue (not recorded which). The receptors come from a woman aged 18-30 years with Graves' hyperthyroidism.

This clonotype has at least ten counts. This rearrangement joins TRBV11-3 to TRBJ1-6; maybe TRBD1 (6 bases). The CDR3 is 15 residues long. Germline V gene lookup returns CDR1 SGHNT and CDR2 YENEEA. Trimming took 6 bases from V and 10 from J, leaving 19 bases between them. CDR3 protein: CASRGKRTVNSPLHF. CDR3 DNA: TGTGCCAGCAGGGGGAAAAGGACAGTAAACTCACCCCTCCACTTT. Full variable domain (rest looked up from reference TRBV11-3 and TRBJ1-6): EAGVVQSPRYKIIEKKQPVAFWCNPISGHNTLYWYLQNLGQGPELLIRYENEEAVDDSQLPKDRFSAERLKGVDSTLKIQPAELGDSAVYLCASRGKRTVNSPLHFGNGTRLTVT.

Regarding this clonotype: In this CDR3 the conserved last residue, phenylalanine or tryptophan, is missing, so a read error is likely. It is unclear where the CDR3 begins or ends on the DNA, so no DNA is shown, and the CDR3 is as TCRdb lists it. This chain joins TRBV14 and TRBJ1-5; the table's TRBD1 call for D was not verified on the DNA. Germline CDR1 and CDR2: SGHDN and FVKESK. Including both end residues, the CDR3 is 18 amino acids long. The CDR3 protein is CASSQLGGDIYSNQPRPR.

The chain couples TRBV20-1 to TRBJ1-1; the match to TRBD1 covers 7 bases. V shed 3 bases, J shed 7 bases, and the junction held 5 bases outside the gene matches. The V gene's germline CDR1 is DFQATT and CDR2 SNEGSKA (reference sequence). This CDR3 contains 12 residues. CDR3 sequence: CSARTGYNEAFF. CDR3 nucleotide sequence: TGCAGTGCTAGGACAGGGTATAATGAAGCTTTCTTT.

The table lists this clonotype with many counts. The chain uses TRBV10-3 and TRBJ2-3, with no clear D. The germline V and J ends were trimmed by 6 bases and 0 bases, with 10 bases remaining between them. This CDR3 contains 14 residues. Germline V gives CDR1 ENHRY, CDR2 SYGVKD. The CDR3 nucleotides read TGTGCCATCAGGGCGGTCACTAGCACAGATACGCAGTATTTT. Protein: CAIRAVTSTDTQYF.

The chain is built from TRBV20-1 and TRBJ1-1; 10 positions agree with TRBD1. The CDR3 has 19 residues. V lost 1 base, J lost 2 bases, and 16 bases stayed unmatched. The germline gives CDR1 DFQATT, CDR2 SNEGSKA (reference sequence). The CDR3 nucleotides are TGCAGTGCTAGAGGCACTCCCGGGACAGGGGTCTTCGGAAACACTGAAGCTTTCTTT. Residues: CSARGTPGTGVFGNTEAFF.

The rearrangement joins TRBV7-3 to TRBJ2-5, with TRBD1 matching 9 bases. V shed 5 bases, J shed 9 bases, and the junction held 13 bases outside the gene matches. This CDR3 region has 15 residues. The germline gives CDR1 SGHTA, CDR2 FQGTGA. The CDR3 nucleotides read TGTGCCAGCAGCCGCGGGACAGGGCAACGACAGCCCCAGTACTTC. It translates to CASSRGTGQRQPQYF.

The genes are TRBV7-9 and TRBJ1-5, with 7 bases that match TRBD1. The CDR3 sequence is 13 residues long. Per the germline V gene, CDR1 is SEHNR and CDR2 is FQNEAQ (reference sequence). V was clipped by 5 bases and J by 14 bases; unmatched bases: 12. CDR3 sequence reads: CASSHGDRAYEHF. The DNA of the CDR3 is TGTGCCAGCAGCCATGGGGACAGAGCCTACGAGCATTTT.

V is TRBV29-1 and J is TRBJ1-1; weak D call: TRBD1 (6 bases). This CDR3 has 14 residues. Germline assignment: CDR1 SQVTM and CDR2 ANQGSEA. Trimming shortened V by 6 bases and J by 4 bases, and 18 bases separated the two germline ends. In DNA, the CDR3 is TGCAGCGTACTCCCGGGGCAGGGGCTCACTGAAGCTTTCTTT. Protein product: CSVLPGQGLTEAFF.

The CDR3 sequence: CASSSAGGSGANVLTF. CDR3 DNA sequence: TGTGCCAGCAGCAGCGCGGGAGGCTCTGGGGCCAACGTCCTGACTTTC. The gene calls are TRBV7-2 and TRBJ2-6; 8 nucleotides agree with TRBD2. V trimming: 5 bases; J trimming: 0 bases; junction bases outside the gene matches: 3. CDR3 size: 16 residues. Germline V gives CDR1 SGHTA, CDR2 FQGNSA.

This clonotype appeared once. This rearrangement joins TRBV29-1 to TRBJ1-1; TRBD1 matches 9 bases. Losses at the gene ends were 4 bases for V and 5 bases for J; bases not matched to a gene: 11. CDR3 size: 15 residues. Germline V CDR1 and CDR2: SQVTM, ANQGSEA. The CDR3 region is CSVAVEGQGATEAFF. The CDR3 nucleotides are TGCAGCGTTGCCGTCGAGGGACAGGGCGCGACTGAAGCTTTCTTT. The full variable domain, its missing parts supplied by reference TRBV29-1 and TRBJ1-1, is SAVISQKPSRDICQRGTSLTIQCQVDSQVTMMFWYRQQPGQSLTLIATANQGSEATYESGFVIDKFPISRPNLTFSTLTVSNMSPEDSSIYLCSVAVEGQGATEAFFGQGTRLTVV.

This clonotype has a count of ten or more. This chain connects TRBV7-9 to TRBJ1-6; D not resolved. The V and J ends lost 4 bases and 10 bases respectively, with 17 bases between them. CDR3 length: 15 amino acids. CDR1 is SEHNR and CDR2 is FQNEAQ in the germline V gene (reference sequence). DNA for the CDR3: TGTGCCAGCAGCTCGGCGTCCATACCCGGGTCACCCCTCCACTTT. This encodes CASSSASIPGSPLHF.

This chain connects TRBV25-1 to TRBJ1-1, with 8 bases identical to TRBD1. The V and J ends lost 6 bases and 3 bases, in that order; junction bases with no gene match: 9. In germline, CDR1 is MGHDK, CDR2 SYGVNS. CDR3 length equals 15 residues. The CDR3 region has the DNA TGTGCCAGCAGGGGACAGGACGAGTACGACACTGAAGCTTTCTTT. Protein: CASRGQDEYDTEAFF.

Only a few counts were recorded for this clonotype. The chain links TRBV25-1 to TRBJ2-7; unclear D gene. With 2 bases removed from V and 2 bases from J, the gap between germline ends came to 10 bases. This CDR3 has 14 residues. The germline gives CDR1 MGHDK, CDR2 SYGVNS. CDR3 in amino acids: CASSELDGPYEQYF. The CDR3 region has the DNA TGTGCCAGCAGTGAACTGGACGGCCCCTACGAGCAGTACTTC.

This clonotype was recorded many times. This chain uses TRBV11-2 with TRBJ1-2; D might be TRBD1 (6 bases). Germline values: CDR1 SGHAT, CDR2 FQNNGV. V was trimmed by 5 bases and J by 4 bases, leaving 23 bases between them. The CDR3 is 17 residues long. CDR3 sequence (DNA): TGTGCCAGCAGCACCCCAAAGGGGGGGTTATCGGGCTATGGCTACACCTTC. Translation gives CASSTPKGGLSGYGYTF.

This clonotype was seen repeatedly, ten times or more. The junction departs from the called germline gene at one end, perhaps through a read error. V usage is TRBV7-3 and J usage is TRBJ2-3; D not certain. Germline V gives CDR1 SGHTA, CDR2 FQGTGA. This CDR3 is built from 12 residues. The CDR3 loop reads CASSLTPDTQYF. The CDR3 nucleotides are TGTGCCAGCAGCCTAACCCCAGATACGCAGTATTTT.

A note on this clonotype: Given a much more abundant clone one base away, this may be a read error. The CDR3 nucleotides read TGTGCCAGTAGTACACAGTTCTATCAGCCCCAGCATTTT. It encodes CASSTQFYQPQHF. The chain carries TRBV19 and TRBJ1-5; no definite D call. The V and J ends lost 4 bases and 5 bases respectively, with 9 bases between them. The germline V gene encodes CDR1 LNHDA and CDR2 SQIVND (reference sequence). The CDR3 totals 13 residues.

This clonotype has at least ten counts. The chain links TRBV25-1 to TRBJ1-1, with TRBD1 as a possible D gene (6 bases). The ends were cut back, 3 bases at V and 1 base at J, with 12 bases in the middle. Germline CDR1 and CDR2: MGHDK and SYGVNS. The CDR3 extends over 15 amino acids. The CDR3 nucleotides read TGTGCCAGCAGTGATATTGAGACAGGGAACACTGAAGCTTTCTTT. Its protein is CASSDIETGNTEAFF.

This clonotype was observed many times. The chain uses TRBV12-3 or TRBV12-4 and TRBJ1-2, with 8 bases identical to TRBD1. J was trimmed by 1 base and V by 3 bases; bases with no gene match: 4. This CDR3 has 15 residues. This CDR3 is CASSFGQGINYGYTF. CDR3 DNA: TGTGCCAGCAGTTTCGGACAGGGTATTAACTATGGCTACACCTTC.

The chain is built from TRBV19 and TRBJ1-5; 9 positions agree with TRBD1. CDR3 length: 14 residues. CDR1 is LNHDA, CDR2 SQIVND, per germline (reference sequence). V lost 3 bases to trimming and J lost 6 bases; unmatched junction nucleotides: 3. The CDR3 sequence: CASSMGQGGQPQHF. The CDR3 DNA is TGTGCCAGTAGTATGGGACAGGGCGGTCAGCCCCAGCATTTT.

This clonotype was observed many times. The chain uses TRBV13 and TRBJ2-7; TRBD2 might be the D (6 bases). From germline, CDR1 is PRHDT and CDR2 FYEKMQ (reference sequence). This CDR3 is built from 13 residues. The V and J ends lost 4 bases and 2 bases respectively, with 9 bases between them. The CDR3 reads CASSSRLAYEQYF. The CDR3 DNA follows: TGTGCCAGCAGCTCACGACTAGCCTACGAGCAGTACTTC.

Of note for this clonotype: Just one base apart from a much larger clone, this may be a read error. V is TRBV13 and J is TRBJ2-2, with 7 bases fitting TRBD1. The CDR3 is 15 amino acids. CDR1 and CDR2 (germline): PRHDT, FYEKMQ (reference sequence). CDR3 sequence: CAGSLAGGHTGELFF. CDR3 DNA sequence: TGTGCCGGCAGCTTAGCAGGGGGACACACCGGGGAGCTGTTTTTT.

This clonotype has just a few counts. J is TRBJ2-1 and V is TRBV2; no firm D call. Germline V gene sequence: CDR1 SNHLY, CDR2 FYNNEI. The CDR3 extends over 10 amino acids. V was shortened by 7 bases and J by 7 bases, with 5 bases between the two germline ends. Written as DNA, the CDR3 is TGTGCCAGCATAGGAAATGAGCAGTTCTTC. The encoded protein is CASIGNEQFF.

Only a few counts were recorded for this clonotype. The chain uses TRBV2 and TRBJ2-5; D is ambiguous. This CDR3 contains 12 residues. The germline V gene has CDR1 SNHLY and CDR2 FYNNEI. V lost 6 bases and J lost 5, with 10 bases in between. CDR3 protein: CASRPKLETQYF. The CDR3 bases are TGTGCCAGCAGACCTAAGTTGGAGACCCAGTACTTC.

This sequence joins TRBV29-1 and TRBJ1-2; D remains unclear. Trimming cost V 4 bases and J 6 bases, with 15 bases left between them. Per germline, CDR1 SQVTM and CDR2 ANQGSEA. The CDR3 consists of 13 residues. CDR3: CSVGLAGDNGYTF. The CDR3 bases are TGCAGCGTTGGACTAGCGGGAGACAATGGCTACACCTTC.

This clonotype was detected ten times or more. The DNA of the CDR3 is TGTGCCAGCAGTGCTGCCCGCGATATGAACACTGAAGCTTTCTTT. Translating it yields CASSAARDMNTEAFF. The V and J genes are TRBV6-1 and TRBJ1-1, with D unclear. Trimming left V 4 bases short and J 0 bases short, with 12 bases between. The germline V gene encodes CDR1 MNHNS and CDR2 SASEGT. This CDR3 spans 15 amino acids.

To note about this clonotype: Since the CDR3 does not end with the conserved phenylalanine or tryptophan, this likely comes from a read error. Because the CDR3's place on the DNA is in doubt, the DNA is left out and the CDR3 is given as listed by TCRdb. V usage is TRBV12-3 or TRBV12-4 and J usage is TRBJ2-2; the table gives TRBD1 as D, unverified against the DNA. Termini included, the CDR3 measures 17 amino acids. The CDR3 reads CASSPSYNQPLGIGTAD.

About this clonotype itself: The junction does not match germline at one end; this may be a read error. The chain is built from TRBV2 and TRBJ1-2; 7 nucleotides match TRBD1. From germline, CDR1 is SNHLY and CDR2 FYNNEI. This CDR3 comprises 10 residues. The CDR3 DNA follows: TGTGCCAGCAGTCGACAGGGCAACTCCTTC. Its protein product is CASSRQGNSF.

The CDR3 spells CSASAQGAGLIGGYTF. The CDR3 DNA sequence: TGCAGTGCCAGCGCCCAAGGGGCAGGGCTCATAGGAGGCTACACCTTC. This chain uses TRBV20-1 with TRBJ1-2; a weak D match, TRBD1 (5 bases). This CDR3 contains 16 residues. Trimming removed 6 bases at V and 8 bases at J, with 28 bases between. Germline V gene data show CDR1 as DFQATT and CDR2 as SNEGSKA (reference sequence).